This is a list of T cell receptor beta chains from one sample in a study of identical twins. MiXCR, applied by TCRdb to the 5' RACE reads, yields one record per CDR3 protein. There are about 520,000 distinct CDR3 sequences in the sample; approximately 22% occur only once, and 0.91% lies in the top ten. These same data were also listed under a study on T cells expressing NK-cell markers.

Sequencing input: CD4+ T cells sorted from blood. These TCRs come from a woman in her late teens or twenties in good health. Each CDR3 is given with its conserved first and last residue. A D gene is named only where the DNA matches it firmly. Not every row has a clone size; where given, it reads once, few, many or a size class.

v_call	j_call	d_call	clone_size	cdr3_nt	cdr3_aa
TRBV10-3	TRBJ1-1	.	.	TGTGCCATCAGTGACCGGACATTGAACACTGAAGCTTTCTTT	CAISDRTLNTEAFF
TRBV4-3	TRBJ2-6	.	.	TGCGCCAGCAGCCAAACCATTGACTCTGGGGCCAACGTCCTGACTTTC	CASSQTIDSGANVLTF
TRBV20-1	TRBJ2-2	.	.	TGCAGTGCTAGTACAGGGACCGGGGAGCTGTTTTTT	CSASTGTGELFF
TRBV12-3/TRBV12-4	TRBJ1-2	TRBD1	many	TGTGCCAGCAGTCCGTTAGACAGGGTCGACTATGGCTACACCTTC	CASSPLDRVDYGYTF
TRBV5-1	TRBJ1-4	.	few	TGCGCCAGCAGCTTGGGGGTCGGGGAAAAACTGTTTTTT	CASSLGVGEKLFF
TRBV5-1	TRBJ2-7	.	.	TGCGCCAGCAGCTCAGGGCCCCAGACCTACGAGCAGTACTTC	CASSSGPQTYEQYF
TRBV7-2	TRBJ2-1	.	.	TGTGCCAGCAGCTTAAGGATCGGAGACAGTCTAATCAATGAGCAGTTCTTC	CASSLRIGDSLINEQFF
TRBV10-3	TRBJ1-1	TRBD1	.	TGTGCCATCAGTTCCCGGACAGGGGAGCGAGCTGAAGCTTTCTTT	CAISSRTGERAEAFF
TRBV12-3/TRBV12-4	TRBJ2-1	TRBD1	.	TGTGCCAGCAGTCGGTACAGGGGACGCGAGCAGTTCTTC	CASSRYRGREQFF
TRBV11-2	TRBJ2-6	.	few	TGTGCCAGCAGCTTAAGAGCCCCCCTTTACTCTGGGGCCAACGTCCTGACTTTC	CASSLRAPLYSGANVLTF
TRBV21-1	TRBJ1-2	.	.	TGTGCCAGCAGCAAAAGCGGGAGACAGAGCTATGGCTACACCTTC	CASSKSGRQSYGYTF
TRBV28	TRBJ1-1	TRBD1	many	TGTGCCAGCAGTTTATGGGGGACAGCCAGATGGACTGAAGCTTTCTTT	CASSLWGTARWTEAFF
TRBV3-1	TRBJ2-2	TRBD1	few	TGTGCCAGCAGAAATTGGGACAGGGAGAGAACCGGGGAGCTGTTTTTT	CASRNWDRERTGELFF
TRBV5-1	TRBJ1-1	.	.	TGCGCCAGCAGCCTGTTTACGAAGAACACTGAAGCTTTCTTT	CASSLFTKNTEAFF
TRBV5-1	TRBJ1-2	.	.	TGCGCCAGCAGCTTTCGGACAACCCGGGCCGCTAACTATGGCTACACCTTC	CASSFRTTRAANYGYTF
TRBV7-3	TRBJ2-1	.	.	TGTGCCAGCAGCTTAAGGTGGGGGGACAATGAGCAGTTCTTC	CASSLRWGDNEQFF
TRBV5-1	TRBJ2-7	.	.	TGCGCCAGCAGCGGTGGGGGGCCCTACTACGAGCAGTACTTC	CASSGGGPYYEQYF
TRBV20-1	TRBJ2-7	.	many	TGCAGTGCTAGAGATCCCTACGAGCAGTACTTC	CSARDPYEQYF
TRBV10-1	TRBJ2-7	TRBD1	.	TGCGCCAGCCTCGGGACAGGGGGCGACGAGCAGTACTTC	CASLGTGGDEQYF
TRBV6-4	TRBJ2-5	TRBD2	.	TGTGCCAGCAGTGACCCAATTGGGACTAGCGGGGCCGGATGGAAAGAGACCCAGTACTTC	CASSDPIGTSGAGWKETQYF
TRBV29-1	TRBJ2-7	.	few	TGCAGCGTTGTGGGGGACGCCGAACAGCAGTACTTC	CSVVGDAEQQYF
TRBV5-1	TRBJ2-1	.	.	TGCGCCAGCAGCTTGTTGGCGGGGCCCGATCGTGAGCAGTTCTTC	CASSLLAGPDREQFF
TRBV5-1	TRBJ2-7	TRBD1	.	TGCGCCAGCAGCTTGGACCCCGGACAGGGTGAGCAGTACTTC	CASSLDPGQGEQYF
TRBV7-9	TRBJ2-5	TRBD1	.	TGTGCCAGCAGCCATACCGACAGGGTTCGGGGAAGCCAGTACTTC	CASSHTDRVRGSQYF
TRBV19	TRBJ2-1	.	few	TGTGCCAGTAGTATACAAAGTTCGGATGAGCAGTTCTTC	CASSIQSSDEQFF
TRBV20-1	TRBJ2-2	.	.	TGCAGTGCTAGAGATTCCTTCAGGAACACCGGGGAGCTGTTTTTT	CSARDSFRNTGELFF
TRBV7-3	TRBJ1-1	TRBD1	few	TGTGCCAGCAGCCAACAGGGGACAGGCACTGAAGCTTTCTTT	CASSQQGTGTEAFF
TRBV7-2	TRBJ2-3	.	.	TGTGCCAGCAGCGGACACCCCACAGATACGCAGTATTTT	CASSGHPTDTQYF
TRBV20-1	TRBJ1-1	.	few	TGCAGTGGTGAAGGGGGAAAGGCTGAAGCTTTCTTT	CSGEGGKAEAFF
TRBV27	TRBJ2-3	TRBD2	.	TGTGCCAGCAGTAGCGGACTAGCTCCCACAGATACGCAGTATTTT	CASSSGLAPTDTQYF
TRBV20-1	TRBJ1-6	TRBD1	few	TGCAGTGCGACCTCCCAGGGGGGGGCTTATTCACCCCTCCACTTT	CSATSQGGAYSPLHF
TRBV27	TRBJ2-3	.	.	TGTGCCAGCGGGGCGGGCGAGACAGATACGCAGTATTTT	CASGAGETDTQYF
TRBV2	TRBJ1-1	.	.	TGTGCCAGCAGAATGGTGGACGAAGCTTTCTTT	CASRMVDEAFF
TRBV20-1	TRBJ2-1	.	.	TGCAGTGCTACGGTATCAGCTCTTCCATTCAATGAGCAGTTCTTC	CSATVSALPFNEQFF
TRBV6-1	TRBJ2-7	.	.	TGTGCCAGCAGTGAATTAGCCGGGGTAGGTGACTACGAGCAGTACTTC	CASSELAGVGDYEQYF
TRBV5-1	TRBJ2-2	.	few	TGCGCCAGCAGCTTGTCTAGGGCGGCCACCGGGGAGCTGTTTTTT	CASSLSRAATGELFF
TRBV11-1	TRBJ2-1	TRBD2	.	TGTGCCAGCAGCTTAAGTCCCGGGACTAGCGGGCCCACCTACAATGAGCAGTTCTTC	CASSLSPGTSGPTYNEQFF
TRBV20-1	TRBJ2-1	TRBD1	.	TGCAGTGCTCCGGGACAGAACAATGAGCAGTTCTTC	CSAPGQNNEQFF
TRBV20-1	TRBJ2-5	.	.	TGCAGTGCTTATCGCTCGGACGTAAAAGAGACCCAGTACTTC	CSAYRSDVKETQYF
TRBV12-3/TRBV12-4	TRBJ2-5	.	.	TGTGCCAGCAGGAAGTCTAGCAGCCAGTACTTC	CASRKSSSQYF
TRBV7-2	TRBJ2-3	.	many	TGTGCCAGCAGCTCCAGTCCCGGTTTCACAGATACGCAGTATTTT	CASSSSPGFTDTQYF
TRBV5-6	TRBJ2-2	TRBD2	.	TGTGCCAGCAGCCAGGGACCGGGACTAGCGGGAAAGGACGCCGGGGAGCTGTTTTTT	CASSQGPGLAGKDAGELFF
TRBV7-9	TRBJ1-1	TRBD1	.	TGTGCCAGCAGGACAGGGGGCGGAGGCACTGAAGCTTTCTTT	CASRTGGGGTEAFF
TRBV29-1	TRBJ2-1	.	.	TGCAGCGTTGTGACAGTGAGCTCCTACAATGAGCAGTTCTTC	CSVVTVSSYNEQFF
TRBV20-1	TRBJ1-4	.	.	TGCAGTGCTAGGAGGACAACTAATGAAAAACTGTTTTTT	CSARRTTNEKLFF
TRBV18	TRBJ2-1	TRBD1	.	TGTGCCAGCTCACCTGGCAGGGGGCCTCAGGTTGATGAGCAGTTCTTC	CASSPGRGPQVDEQFF
TRBV20-1	TRBJ2-3	.	few	TGCAGTGCTCCCAGGAGCGGGCTTAGTGATACGCAGTATTTT	CSAPRSGLSDTQYF
TRBV6-2/TRBV6-3	TRBJ2-3	TRBD1	.	TGTGCCAGCAGTTCTTGGGACAGGGGTACAGATACGCAGTATTTT	CASSSWDRGTDTQYF
TRBV20-1	TRBJ1-2	.	.	TGCAGTGCTCCAGGGAGATATGGCTACACCTTC	CSAPGRYGYTF
TRBV14	TRBJ1-6	.	.	TGTGCCAGCAGCCAGCGGGGAATGGCTTCACCCCTCCACTTT	CASSQRGMASPLHF
TRBV5-6	TRBJ1-2	TRBD1	few	TGTGCCAGCAGTCCGGGTGTCGGGGCAGGGGGCGAACGCTACACCTTC	CASSPGVGAGGERYTF
TRBV11-2	TRBJ2-2	TRBD2	.	TGTGCCAGCAGCCTCCGCACGACTAGCTTTCTGAACACCGGGGAGCTGTTTTTT	CASSLRTTSFLNTGELFF
TRBV5-6	TRBJ2-5	.	.	TGTGCCAGCAGGTTTTACTACCAAGAGACCCAGTACTTC	CASRFYYQETQYF
TRBV6-5	TRBJ2-3	TRBD2	.	TGTGCCAGCAGTTACTCGGGGGGGGGACTGTCCAGGGGCACAGATACGCAGTATTTT	CASSYSGGGLSRGTDTQYF
TRBV5-1	TRBJ2-3	TRBD1	few	TGCGCCAGCAGCTTGGGCTTACAGGGGGCAGATACGCAGTATTTT	CASSLGLQGADTQYF
TRBV20-1	TRBJ2-3	TRBD1	.	TGCAGTGCCACGGGGTCAGGGGGCGTTGGGACAGATACGCAGTATTTT	CSATGSGGVGTDTQYF
TRBV5-4	TRBJ2-7	.	.	TGTGCCAGCAGCCTGTGGAACTACGAGCAGTACTTC	CASSLWNYEQYF